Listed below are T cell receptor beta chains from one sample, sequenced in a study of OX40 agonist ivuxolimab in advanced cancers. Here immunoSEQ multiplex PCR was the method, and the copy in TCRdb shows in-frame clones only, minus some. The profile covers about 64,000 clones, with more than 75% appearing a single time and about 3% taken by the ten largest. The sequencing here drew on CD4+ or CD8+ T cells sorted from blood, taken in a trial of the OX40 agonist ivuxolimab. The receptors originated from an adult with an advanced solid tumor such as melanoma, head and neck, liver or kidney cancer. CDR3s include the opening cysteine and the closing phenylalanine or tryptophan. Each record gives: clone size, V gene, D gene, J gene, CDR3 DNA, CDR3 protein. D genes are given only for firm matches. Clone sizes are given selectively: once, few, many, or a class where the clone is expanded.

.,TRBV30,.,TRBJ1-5,TGTGCCTGGGGGTCGCTACAGGGTCAGCCCCAGCATTTT,CAWGSLQGQPQHF
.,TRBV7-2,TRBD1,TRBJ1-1,TGTGCCAGCAGCTTACAGGGGGTGAACACTGAAGCTTTCTTT,CASSLQGVNTEAFF
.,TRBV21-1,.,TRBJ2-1,TGTGCCAGCAGCAAATCAACTGACCCCTTCTTC,CASSKSTDPFF
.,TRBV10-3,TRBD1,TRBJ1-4,TGTGCCATCAGTGATCGACGGACAGGGGATTTGGGTGAAAAACTGTTTTTT,CAISDRRTGDLGEKLFF
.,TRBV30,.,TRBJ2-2,TGTGCCTGGAGTGGACCCGGGGAGCTGTTTTTT,CAWSGPGELFF
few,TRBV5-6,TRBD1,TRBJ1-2,TGTGCCAGCAGCGAAGCAACAGGGGACGGCTACACCTTC,CASSEATGDGYTF
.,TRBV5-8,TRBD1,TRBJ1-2,TGTGCCAGCAGCTCAGGACAGGGAAGTGGCTACACCTTC,CASSSGQGSGYTF
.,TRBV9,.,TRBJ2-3,TGTGCCAGCAGCGTCGACCGCGGGGATACGCAGTATTTT,CASSVDRGDTQYF
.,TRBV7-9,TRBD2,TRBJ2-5,TGTGCCAGCAGCCCCGGTGGCGGGAGTATAGAGACCCAGTACTTC,CASSPGGGSIETQYF
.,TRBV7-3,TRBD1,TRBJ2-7,TGTGCCAGCAGCTTAGGGACAGGGCTTCACGAGCAGTACTTC,CASSLGTGLHEQYF
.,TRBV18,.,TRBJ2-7,TGTGCCAGCTCACCACGGAGGGCCTCAAACGAGCAGTACTTC,CASSPRRASNEQYF
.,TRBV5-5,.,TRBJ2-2,TGTGCCAGCAGCTTCGGCGGGCCTGGGAGCGGGGAGCTGTTTTTT,CASSFGGPGSGELFF
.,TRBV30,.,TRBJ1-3,TGTGCCTGGAGTGATGGGGGCGCGGGTGGAAACACCATATATTTT,CAWSDGGAGGNTIYF
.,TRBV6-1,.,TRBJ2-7,TGTGCCAGCAGTACCCGACCGGGTGGGCAGAACGAGCAGTACTTC,CASSTRPGGQNEQYF
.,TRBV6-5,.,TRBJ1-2,TGTGCCAGCAGTTACGAGGTTAACTATGGCTACACCTTC,CASSYEVNYGYTF
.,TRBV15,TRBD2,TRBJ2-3,TGTGCCACCAGTCTAGCGGGAGCTAAAGATACGCAGTATTTT,CATSLAGAKDTQYF
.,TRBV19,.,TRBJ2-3,TGTGCCAGTAGTATGTCCTCCGGACGGGCCACTAGCACAGATACGCAGTATTTT,CASSMSSGRATSTDTQYF
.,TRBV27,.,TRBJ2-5,TGTGCCAGCAGTACTGGGGACTTCCAAGAGACCCAGTACTTC,CASSTGDFQETQYF
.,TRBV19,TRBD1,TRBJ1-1,TGTGCCAGTAGTTTTACAGGGGGCGCTAAAGCAAGGTGGACTGAAGCTTTCTTT,CASSFTGGAKARWTEAFF
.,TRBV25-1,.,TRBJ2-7,TGTGCCAGCACGATGAGTAGCTCCTACGAGCAGTACTTC,CASTMSSSYEQYF
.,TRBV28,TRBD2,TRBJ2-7,TGTGCCAGCAGTTTACTGACTAGCGCCGAGCAGTACTTC,CASSLLTSAEQYF
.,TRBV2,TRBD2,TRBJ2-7,TGTGCCAGCAGGAAGGCTGCGGGAGAGCTTTACGAGCAGTACTTC,CASRKAAGELYEQYF
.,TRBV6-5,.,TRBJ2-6,TGTGCCAGCAGTAAAAATACTGGGGCCAACGTCCTGACTTTC,CASSKNTGANVLTF
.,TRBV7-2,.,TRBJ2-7,TGTGCCAGCAGCTTGACCTTTGGACAGTCCTACGAGCAGTACTTC,CASSLTFGQSYEQYF
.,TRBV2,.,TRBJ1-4,TGTGCCAGCAGTGTGGGCAGGGGCGATGAAAAACTGTTTTTT,CASSVGRGDEKLFF
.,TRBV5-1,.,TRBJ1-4,TGCGCCAGCAGCTTAGGATGGGGTGCAACTAATGAAAAACTGTTTTTT,CASSLGWGATNEKLFF
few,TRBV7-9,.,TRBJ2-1,TGTGCCAGCAGCCCGACAGGCGAAGAGGGTGAGCAGTTCTTC,CASSPTGEEGEQFF
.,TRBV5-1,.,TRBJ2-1,TGCGCCAGCAGCTTGGACCAAGGAGAGCAGTTCTTC,CASSLDQGEQFF
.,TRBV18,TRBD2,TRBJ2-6,TGTGCCAGCTCACCGAGCGGGGCCGGCTCTGGGGCCAACGTCCTGACTTTC,CASSPSGAGSGANVLTF
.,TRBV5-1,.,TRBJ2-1,TGCGCCAGCAGCGTGGCCCGACAGGACAATGAGCAGTTCTTC,CASSVARQDNEQFF
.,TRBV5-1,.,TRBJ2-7,TGCGCCAGCAGCGATCTAGCGTCCGGATACGAGCAGTACTTC,CASSDLASGYEQYF
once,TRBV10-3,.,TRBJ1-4,TGTGCCGCGCAAGTTGCAACTAATGAAAAACTGTTTTTT,CAAQVATNEKLFF
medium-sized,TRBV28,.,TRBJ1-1,TGTGCCAGCAGTTTAGGGTCCAGGGAAGGTGAAGCTTTCTTT,CASSLGSREGEAFF
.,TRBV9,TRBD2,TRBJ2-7,TGTGCCAGCAGCACCCGGGCCCTAGGGAGCGGGATGGGATCCTACGAGCAGTACTTC,CASSTRALGSGMGSYEQYF
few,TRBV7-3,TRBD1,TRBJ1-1,TGTGCCAGCAGCTTAAAGGGACAGGGGGGTGGCACTGAAGCTTTCTTT,CASSLKGQGGGTEAFF
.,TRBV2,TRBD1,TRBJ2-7,TGTGCCAGCAGCGACTACCGACCGGGACAGGGGGGTTACGAGCAGTACTTC,CASSDYRPGQGGYEQYF
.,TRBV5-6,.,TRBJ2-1,TGTGCCAGCAGCTCGGCCCTCCCTCATGAGCAGTTCTTC,CASSSALPHEQFF
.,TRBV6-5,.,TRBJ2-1,TGTGCCAGCAGTTACGACTCAGTGGGGGTTAGGGTCTTC,CASSYDSVGVRVF
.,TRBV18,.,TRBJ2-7,TGTGCCAGCTCACGAGACAAAGCCTACGAGCAGTACTTC,CASSRDKAYEQYF
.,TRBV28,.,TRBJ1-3,TGTGCCAGCAGTCCCCCATTAGGCAACTCTGGAAACACCATATATTTT,CASSPPLGNSGNTIYF
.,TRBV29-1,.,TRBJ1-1,TGCAGCGTTAGTCGGGATAGGAACACTGAAGCTTTCTTT,CSVSRDRNTEAFF
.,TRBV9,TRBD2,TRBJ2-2,TGTGCCAGCAGCGCCACGCCGGGACTATCGAACACCGGGGAGCTGTTTTTT,CASSATPGLSNTGELFF
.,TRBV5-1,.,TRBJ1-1,TGCGCCAGCAGCTTGGACACGAACACTGAAGCTTTCTTT,CASSLDTNTEAFF
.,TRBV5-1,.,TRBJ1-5,TGCGCCAGCAGCAAAGACCCTGGCAGGCCGGATCAGCCCCAGCATTTT,CASSKDPGRPDQPQHF
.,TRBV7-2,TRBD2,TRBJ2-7,TGTGCCAGCAGCGAGACTAGCGGGTCCTCCTACGAGCAGTACTTC,CASSETSGSSYEQYF
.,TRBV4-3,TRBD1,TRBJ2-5,TGCGCCAGCAGCCAAGAGGACAGGGGGGCCCAGTACTTC,CASSQEDRGAQYF
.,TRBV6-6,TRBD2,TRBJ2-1,TGTGCCAGCAGACCCTTACTAGCGAGACCTAGCAATGAGCAGTTCTTC,CASRPLLARPSNEQFF
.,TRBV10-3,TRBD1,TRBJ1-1,TGTGCCATCAGCCCTGGACAGGGCGACACTGAAGCTTTCTTT,CAISPGQGDTEAFF
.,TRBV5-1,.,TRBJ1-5,TGCGCCAGCAGCCCCGCCGGAGATAGCAATCAGCCCCAGCATTTT,CASSPAGDSNQPQHF
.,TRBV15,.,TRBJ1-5,TGTGCCACCAGCAGAGTCAGACCGAATAGCAATCAGCCCCAGCATTTT,CATSRVRPNSNQPQHF
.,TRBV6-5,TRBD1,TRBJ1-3,TGTGCCAGCAGTTATCTCGGCAGGGGGAAGGACACCATATATTTT,CASSYLGRGKDTIYF